Listed here is a single T cell receptor (beta chain). Its cognate antigen is unknown. Isolated RNA was reverse transcribed into cDNA used as the sequencing template. The method was immunoSEQ multiplex PCR; TCRdb's version includes in-frame clones alone and lacks a portion of them. The sample includes around 190,000 clones, about three fifths of them seen just once. Germline V lookup: CDR1 MGHRA, CDR2 YSYEKL. The CDR3 spans 18 residues. V trimming: 0 bases; J trimming: 6 bases; junction bases outside the gene matches: 14. This entry is derived from a study of CD8+ T cells in alopecia areata. This sample's treatment: oral pan-JAK inhibitor, 5-10 mg twice daily. General study points: Scalp and blood retained many expanded lesional clones during tofacitinib.

The chain is built from TRBV4-1 and TRBJ2-1; 7 bases fit TRBD2. Specimen: CD4+ T cells sorted from blood, collected at week 4, from a patient treated with tofacitinib. This sequence was found in a human donor with alopecia areata. CDR3 nucleotides: TGCGCCAGCAGCCAAGATGAAGGGGTAGCGGGCCCCTTCAATGAGCAGTTCTTC. Translated, it gives CASSQDEGVAGPFNEQFF.